Given below is one TCR beta chain in context. Its cognate antigen is unknown. Method: immunoSEQ multiplex PCR; TCRdb's copy keeps in-frame clones and lacks some. This sample has roughly 4,700 clones, with about three fifths found just once. The data were obtained in a study of CD8 T cell repertoires and HIV-1 epitope variants. Study details: T cells were cultured for 10 days with cytokines added on days 3 and 7.

There are 14 residues in the CDR3. Germline-derived CDR1 and CDR2 are SGHRS and YFSETQ. The V call is TRBV5-1, the J call TRBJ2-5; D is possibly TRBD2 (6 bases). The J call may be faulty, since TRBJ2-7 better matches the DNA end. The sample taken for sequencing was cultured CD8+ T cells derived from PBMCs. The receptor's source is a male donor with HIV. CDR3 amino acids: CASSRTPEGNEQYF. CDR3 DNA sequence: TGCGCCAGCAGCCGCACCCCGGAGGGTAACGAGCAGTACTTC.